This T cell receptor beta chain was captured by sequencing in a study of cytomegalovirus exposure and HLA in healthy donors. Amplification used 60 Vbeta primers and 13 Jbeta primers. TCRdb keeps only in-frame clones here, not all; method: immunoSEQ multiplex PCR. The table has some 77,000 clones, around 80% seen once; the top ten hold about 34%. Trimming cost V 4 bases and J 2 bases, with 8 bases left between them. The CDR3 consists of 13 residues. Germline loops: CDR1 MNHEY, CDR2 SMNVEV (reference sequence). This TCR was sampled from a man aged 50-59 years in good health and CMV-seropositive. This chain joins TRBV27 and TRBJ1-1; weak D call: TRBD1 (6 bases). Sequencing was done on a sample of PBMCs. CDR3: CASSWDTNTEAFF. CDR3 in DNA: TGTGCCAGCAGTTGGGACACAAACACTGAAGCTTTCTTT.